This TCR beta chain is drawn from a study of blood T cell repertoires in COVID-19. Study-wide background: The study drew acute and convalescent COVID-19 samples from the United States, Italy and Spain. T cells, B-cell-depleted T cells, or PBMCs supplied cDNA or gDNA.

The table lists this clone with a count of one. Sequencing was performed with immunoSEQ multiplex PCR; in TCRdb, only in-frame clones are kept and a portion is missing. The table shows 150,000 to 200,000 clones, with roughly 80% occurring only once. The CDR3 spans 13 residues. Enrollees, about 18 to 90 years old, lived in 24 US areas. Two negative PCRs, clearance, or symptom resolution had been documented for recovered Cohort 3 donors. The sequenced material came from PBMCs or T cells enriched from blood (not recorded which). The J gene is TRBJ1-1, the V gene TRBV21-1. TRBV21-1 counts as a pseudogene. The clonotype was recovered from a woman aged 45-65 years who had recovered from COVID-19. CDR3 sequence: CASSKGENTEAFF. CDR3 sequence (DNA): TGTGCCAGCAGCAAGGGAGAGAACACTGAAGCTTTCTTT.